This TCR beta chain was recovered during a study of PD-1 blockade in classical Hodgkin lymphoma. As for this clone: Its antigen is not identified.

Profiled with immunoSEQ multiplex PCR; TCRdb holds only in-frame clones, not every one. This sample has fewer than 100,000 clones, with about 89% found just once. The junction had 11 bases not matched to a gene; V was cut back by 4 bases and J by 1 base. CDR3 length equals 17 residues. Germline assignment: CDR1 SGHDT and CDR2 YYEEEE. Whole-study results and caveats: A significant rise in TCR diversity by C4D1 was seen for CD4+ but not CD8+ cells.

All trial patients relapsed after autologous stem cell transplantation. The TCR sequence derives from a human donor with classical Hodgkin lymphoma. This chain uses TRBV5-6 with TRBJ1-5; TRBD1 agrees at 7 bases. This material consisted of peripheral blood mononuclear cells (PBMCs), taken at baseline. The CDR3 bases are TGTGCCAGCAGCCGGGACAGAGGTACTAGGAGCAATCAGCCCCAGCATTTT. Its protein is CASSRDRGTRSNQPQHF.